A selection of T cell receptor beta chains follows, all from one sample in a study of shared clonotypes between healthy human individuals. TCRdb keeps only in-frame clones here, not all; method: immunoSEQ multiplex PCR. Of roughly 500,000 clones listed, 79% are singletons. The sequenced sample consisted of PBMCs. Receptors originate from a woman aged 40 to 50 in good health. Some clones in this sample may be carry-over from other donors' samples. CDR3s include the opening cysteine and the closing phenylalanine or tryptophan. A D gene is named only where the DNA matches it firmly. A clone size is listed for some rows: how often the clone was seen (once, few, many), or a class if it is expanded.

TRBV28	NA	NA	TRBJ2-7	CASSSSGGGQKTYEQYF	TGTGCCAGCAGTTCCTCAGGAGGTGGACAGAAAACCTACGAGCAGTACTTC
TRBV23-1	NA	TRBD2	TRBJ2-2	CASSQGSGIGTGELFF	TGCGCCAGCAGTCAGGGTAGCGGGATAGGAACCGGGGAGCTGTTTTTT
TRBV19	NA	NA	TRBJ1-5	CASSMWDTNQPQHF	TGTGCCAGTAGTATGTGGGACACCAATCAGCCCCAGCATTTT
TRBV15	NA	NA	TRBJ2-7	CATSRELGGSYEQYF	TGTGCCACCAGCAGAGAACTAGGAGGGTCCTACGAGCAGTACTTC
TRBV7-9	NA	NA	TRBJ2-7	CASSRGQNEQYF	TGTGCCAGCAGCAGAGGACAGAACGAGCAGTACTTC
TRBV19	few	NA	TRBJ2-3	CASSMAARGDTQYF	TGTGCCAGTAGTATGGCAGCGAGGGGGGATACGCAGTATTTT
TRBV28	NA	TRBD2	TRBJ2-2	CASSLAGGKAGELFF	TGTGCCAGCAGTTTAGCGGGAGGGAAGGCCGGGGAGCTGTTTTTT
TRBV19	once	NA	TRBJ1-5	CASSIVEDQPQHF	TGTGCCAGTAGTATAGTGGAGGATCAGCCCCAGCATTTT
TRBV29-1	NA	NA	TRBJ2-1	CSVEFRWSSYNEQFF	TGCAGCGTTGAATTTCGATGGAGCTCCTACAATGAGCAGTTCTTC
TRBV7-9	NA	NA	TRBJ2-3	CATNPGRGRTDTQYF	TGTGCCACCAACCCGGGGCGGGGTCGCACAGATACGCAGTATTTT
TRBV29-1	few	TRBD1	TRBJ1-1	CSVEVGSTGTEAFF	TGCAGCGTTGAAGTGGGGTCGACAGGGACTGAAGCTTTCTTT
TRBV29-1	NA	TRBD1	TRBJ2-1	CSVEGTGSDEQFF	TGCAGCGTTGAAGGGACAGGGAGCGATGAGCAGTTCTTC
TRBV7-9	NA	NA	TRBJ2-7	CASSFDGGSEQYF	TGTGCCAGCAGCTTCGACGGGGGATCCGAGCAGTACTTC
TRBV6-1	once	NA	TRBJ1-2	CASSEGGGIHYGYTF	TGTGCCAGCAGTGAAGGGGGAGGGATCCACTATGGCTACACCTTC
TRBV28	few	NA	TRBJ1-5	CASRTSQPQHF	TGTGCCAGCAGAACGAGTCAGCCCCAGCATTTT
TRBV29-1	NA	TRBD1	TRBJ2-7	CSVVGQGVTYEQYF	TGCAGCGTTGTAGGACAGGGGGTCACCTACGAGCAGTACTTC
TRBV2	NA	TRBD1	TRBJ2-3	CASRHRQGHTDTQYF	TGTGCCAGCAGACACCGACAGGGACACACAGATACGCAGTATTTT
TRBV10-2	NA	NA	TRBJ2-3	CASRDPGLGTDTQYF	TGCGCCAGCAGGGATCCGGGACTCGGCACAGATACGCAGTATTTT
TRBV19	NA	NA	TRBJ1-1	CASSIQGLSEAFF	TGTGCCAGTAGTATCCAGGGACTGTCTGAAGCTTTCTTT
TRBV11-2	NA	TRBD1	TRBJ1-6	CASSLDQGARNSPLHF	TGTGCCAGCAGCTTAGACCAGGGGGCTCGGAATTCACCCCTCCACTTT
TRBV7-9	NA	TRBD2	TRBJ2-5	CASSPGLAGSRGETQYF	TGTGCCAGCAGCCCGGGACTAGCGGGATCAAGGGGAGAGACCCAGTACTTC
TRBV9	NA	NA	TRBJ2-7	CASSVDQGFYEQYF	TGTGCCAGCAGCGTAGATCAGGGGTTCTACGAGCAGTACTTC
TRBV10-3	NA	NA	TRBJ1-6	CAISESGGNSPLHF	TGTGCCATCAGTGAGTCAGGGGGTAATTCACCCCTCCACTTT
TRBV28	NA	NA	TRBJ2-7	CASSLLGGGFEQYF	TGTGCCAGCAGTCTCCTGGGTGGTGGGTTTGAGCAGTACTTC
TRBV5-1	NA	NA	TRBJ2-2	CASRMTENTGELFF	TGCGCCAGCAGAATGACAGAGAACACCGGGGAGCTGTTTTTT
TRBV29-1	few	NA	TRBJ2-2	CSVVPFAGELFF	TGCAGCGTTGTTCCCTTTGCCGGGGAGCTGTTTTTT
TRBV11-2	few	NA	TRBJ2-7	CASRSGIWNSSSYEQYF	TGTGCCAGCAGAAGTGGGATTTGGAACAGTAGCTCCTACGAGCAGTACTTC
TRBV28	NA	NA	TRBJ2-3	CASSLAGISTDTQYF	TGTGCCAGCAGTTTAGCGGGGATAAGCACAGATACGCAGTATTTT
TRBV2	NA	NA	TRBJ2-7	CASSEQGDLEQYF	TGTGCCAGCAGTGAACAGGGGGACTTGGAGCAGTACTTC
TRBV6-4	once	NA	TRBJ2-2	CASSDLSRGELFF	TGTGCCAGCAGTGACCTCTCCCGCGGGGAGCTGTTTTTT
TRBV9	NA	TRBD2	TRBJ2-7	CASSPGPPSGSYEQYF	TGTGCCAGCAGCCCAGGTCCCCCTAGCGGGAGTTACGAGCAGTACTTC
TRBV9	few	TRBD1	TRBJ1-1	CASSEGQGARAFF	TGTGCCAGCAGCGAGGGACAGGGGGCGCGAGCTTTCTTT
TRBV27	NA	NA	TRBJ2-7	CASSLIPPYEQYF	TGTGCCAGCAGTTTAATCCCTCCCTACGAGCAGTACTTC
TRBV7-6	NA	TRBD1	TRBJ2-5	CASSLAPRGMQETQYF	TGTGCCAGCAGCTTAGCCCCCAGGGGGATGCAAGAGACCCAGTACTTC
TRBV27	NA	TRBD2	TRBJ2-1	CASSSRLAGGDEQFF	TGTGCCAGCAGTTCCAGACTAGCGGGAGGGGATGAGCAGTTCTTC
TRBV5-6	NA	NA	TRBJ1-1	CASSLAGRNTEAFF	TGTGCCAGCAGCTTGGCAGGGAGGAACACTGAAGCTTTCTTT
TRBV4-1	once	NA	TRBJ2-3	CASSHNARRGESTDTQYF	TGCGCCAGCAGCCACAACGCTAGGCGAGGAGAAAGCACAGATACGCAGTATTTT
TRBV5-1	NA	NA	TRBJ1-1	CASVQAPGNTEAFF	TGCGCCAGCGTACAGGCCCCCGGGAACACTGAAGCTTTCTTT
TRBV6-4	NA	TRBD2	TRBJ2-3	CASSVFPTSGSTDTQYF	TGTGCCAGCAGTGTCTTCCCTACTAGCGGGAGCACAGATACGCAGTATTTT
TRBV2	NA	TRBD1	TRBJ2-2	CASSRTGGKNTGELFF	TGTGCCAGCAGTCGGACAGGGGGAAAGAACACCGGGGAGCTGTTTTTT
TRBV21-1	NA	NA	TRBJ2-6	CASSQGTGANVLTF	TGTGCCAGCAGCCAGGGAACTGGGGCCAACGTCCTGACTTTC
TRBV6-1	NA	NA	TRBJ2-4	CASRAPKQTTNIQYF	TGTGCCAGCAGAGCCCCGAAGCAAACCACGAACATTCAGTACTTC
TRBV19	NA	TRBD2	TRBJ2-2	CASTWGIAGRELFF	TGTGCCAGTACGTGGGGGATAGCGGGCAGGGAGCTGTTTTTT
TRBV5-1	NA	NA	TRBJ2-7	CASSLVPGRGDYEQYF	TGCGCCAGCAGCTTGGTTCCGGGACGGGGCGACTACGAGCAGTACTTC
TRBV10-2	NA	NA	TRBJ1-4	CASKTDVKLFF	TGCGCCAGCAAAACGGACGTCAAACTGTTTTTT
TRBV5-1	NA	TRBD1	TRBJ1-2	CASSSQTGVGYTF	TGCGCCAGCAGTTCTCAGACAGGGGTCGGCTACACCTTC
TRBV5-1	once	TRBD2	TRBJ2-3	CASSLPGTSGSVDTQYF	TGCGCCAGCAGCTTACCCGGGACTAGCGGGAGTGTAGATACGCAGTATTTT
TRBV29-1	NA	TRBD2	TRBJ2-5	CSVYGTSGNSEQETQYF	TGCAGCGTGTACGGGACTAGCGGGAACAGCGAGCAAGAGACCCAGTACTTC
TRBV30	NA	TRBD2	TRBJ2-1	CAWSLTSGYYNEQFF	TGTGCCTGGAGTTTGACTAGCGGGTACTACAATGAGCAGTTCTTC
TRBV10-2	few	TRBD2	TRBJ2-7	CASRTGRGPYEQYF	TGCGCCAGCAGAACCGGGAGGGGTCCCTACGAGCAGTACTTC
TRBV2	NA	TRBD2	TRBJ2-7	CASKLPGLAYEQYF	TGTGCCAGCAAGCTCCCGGGACTAGCGTACGAGCAGTACTTC
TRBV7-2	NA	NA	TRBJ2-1	CASSITPYNEQFF	TGTGCCAGCAGCATCACCCCGTATAATGAGCAGTTCTTC
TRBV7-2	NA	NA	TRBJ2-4	CASSPRVGGKNIQYF	TGTGCCAGCAGCCCAAGGGTAGGGGGCAAAAACATTCAGTACTTC
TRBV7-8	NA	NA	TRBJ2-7	CASSSRGPYEQYF	TGTGCCAGCAGCTCCCGAGGACCCTACGAGCAGTACTTC
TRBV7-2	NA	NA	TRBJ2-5	CASRGQETQYF	TGTGCCAGCAGGGGTCAAGAGACCCAGTACTTC
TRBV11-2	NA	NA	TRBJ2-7	CASSSTYEQYF	TGTGCCAGCAGCTCAACCTACGAGCAGTACTTC
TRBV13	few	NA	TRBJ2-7	CASSLESRAPAYEQYF	TGTGCCAGCAGCTTAGAAAGCCGGGCCCCGGCCTACGAGCAGTACTTC